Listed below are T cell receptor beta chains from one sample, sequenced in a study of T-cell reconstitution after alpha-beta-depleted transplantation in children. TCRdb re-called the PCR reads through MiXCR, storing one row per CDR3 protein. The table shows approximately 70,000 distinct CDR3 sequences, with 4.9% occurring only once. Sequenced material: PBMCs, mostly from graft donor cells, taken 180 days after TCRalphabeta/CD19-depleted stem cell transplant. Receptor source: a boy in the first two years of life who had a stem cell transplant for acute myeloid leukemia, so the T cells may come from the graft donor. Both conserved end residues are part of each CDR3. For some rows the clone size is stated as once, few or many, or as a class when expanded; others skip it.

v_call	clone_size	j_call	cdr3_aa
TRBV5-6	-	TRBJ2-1	CASSSHLIRGAGYNEQFF
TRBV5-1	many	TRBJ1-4	CASSTSRRDRVNEKLFF
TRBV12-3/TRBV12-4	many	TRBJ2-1	CASARVYNEQFF
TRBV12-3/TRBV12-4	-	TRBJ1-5	CAFSLQVFGINQPQHF
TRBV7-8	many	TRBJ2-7	CASSLLTAYEQYF
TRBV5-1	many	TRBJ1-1	CASSFLPTGAGALAFF
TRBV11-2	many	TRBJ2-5	CASSGRTFETQYF
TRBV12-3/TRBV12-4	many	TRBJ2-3	CASSFRRRGLLRTGGFTDTQYF
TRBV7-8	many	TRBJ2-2	CASSPSPPFGPLTQNTGELFF
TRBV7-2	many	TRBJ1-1	CASSLSGGRNTEAFF
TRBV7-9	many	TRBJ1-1	CASSLATGSTEAFF
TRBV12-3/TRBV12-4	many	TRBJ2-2	CASILQPNTGELFF
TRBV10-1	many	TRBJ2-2	CASSPRSLNTGELFF
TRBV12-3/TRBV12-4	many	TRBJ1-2	CASSRQVDYGYTF
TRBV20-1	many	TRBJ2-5	CSASKQGRARETQYF
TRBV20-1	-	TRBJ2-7	CSARWRGGREQYF
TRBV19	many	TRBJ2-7	CASSAVSSYEQYF
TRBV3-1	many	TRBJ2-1	CASSQFGTGAYNEQFF
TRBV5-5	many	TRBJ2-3	CASSPTTDTQYF
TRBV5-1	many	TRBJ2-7	CASSLTGGEQYF
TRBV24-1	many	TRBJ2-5	CATSAPRGQGGETQYF
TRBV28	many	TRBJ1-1	CASSSPDRNTEAFF
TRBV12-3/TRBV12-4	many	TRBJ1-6	CASSLQENSPLHF
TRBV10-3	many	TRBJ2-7	CAISDLGRGTYEQYF
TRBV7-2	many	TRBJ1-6	CASSLDSPSYNSPLHF
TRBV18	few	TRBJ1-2	CASSGGTANSHYGYTF
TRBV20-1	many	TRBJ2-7	CSARDLGGQGWYYEQYF
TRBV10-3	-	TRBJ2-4	CTISPGTGNPPAKNIQYF
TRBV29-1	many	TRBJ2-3	CSVDRGGRTDTQYF
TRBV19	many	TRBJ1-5	CASSILPGQRGNQPQHF
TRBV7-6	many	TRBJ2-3	CASSSPRAGSSTDTQYF
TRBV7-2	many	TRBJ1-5	CASSWTALNQPQHF
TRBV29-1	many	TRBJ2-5	CSTRQVVEETQYF
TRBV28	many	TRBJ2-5	CASSFAGAQQETQYF
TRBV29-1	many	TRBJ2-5	CSVTGRYQETQYF